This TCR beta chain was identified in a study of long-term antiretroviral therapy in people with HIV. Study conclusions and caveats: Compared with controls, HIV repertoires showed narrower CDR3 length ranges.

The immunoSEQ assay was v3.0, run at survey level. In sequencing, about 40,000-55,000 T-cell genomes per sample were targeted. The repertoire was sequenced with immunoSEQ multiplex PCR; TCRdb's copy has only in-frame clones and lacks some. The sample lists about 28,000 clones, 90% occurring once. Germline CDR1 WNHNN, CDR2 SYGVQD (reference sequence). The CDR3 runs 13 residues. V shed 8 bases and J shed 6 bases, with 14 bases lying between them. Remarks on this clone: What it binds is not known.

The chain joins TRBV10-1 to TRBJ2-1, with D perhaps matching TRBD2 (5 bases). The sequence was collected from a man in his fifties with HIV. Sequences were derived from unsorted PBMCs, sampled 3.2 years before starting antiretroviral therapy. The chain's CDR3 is CASSLDLFNEQFF. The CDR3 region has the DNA TGCGCCAGCTCCCTGGACTTGTTCAATGAGCAGTTCTTC.